This T cell receptor beta chain was observed in a study of blood T cell repertoires in COVID-19. Whole-study context: COVID-19 samples collected from the United States, Italy and Spain covered acute and convalescent phases.

Profiling relied on immunoSEQ multiplex PCR, and the TCRdb table lists in-frame clones only, not all of them. The table records roughly 27,000 clones, 80% to 90% of them present only once. The CDR3 runs to 14 residues. Germline V gene sequence: CDR1 MNHEY, CDR2 SVGAGI. Losses at the gene ends were 9 bases for V and 7 bases for J; bases not matched to a gene: 9. The chain uses TRBV6-5 and TRBJ1-1, with TRBD1 matching over 12 bases. The source is a man in his sixties with acute or convalescent COVID-19. The sample was peripheral blood. The CDR3 nucleotides are TGTGCCAGTGCAAGGGACAGGGGGCTGGTTGAAGCTTTCTTT. It encodes CASARDRGLVEAFF.